The 16 T cell receptor beta chains below come from one sample, sequenced in a study of blood T cell repertoires in COVID-19. Measured with immunoSEQ multiplex PCR; TCRdb has only the in-frame clones, and not every one. This table has roughly 380,000 clones, around 91% appearing once. The sequencing sample was made of peripheral blood. These receptors originate from a woman between 35 and 50 years old with COVID-19, enrolled during active disease.

The chain links TRBV6-2 or TRBV6-3 to TRBJ2-7; tentative D call: TRBD2 (6 bases). V was cut by 6 bases and J by 5 bases, with 23 bases left in between. In germline, CDR1 is MNHEY, CDR2 SVGEGT. CDR3 size: 16 residues. The CDR3 region has the DNA TGTGCCAGCAGCCTACGCTCCCGTGGGGGGACGGACGAGCAGTACTTC. Its protein product is CASSLRSRGGTDEQYF.

This clone showed up just a few times. This chain connects TRBV4-3 to TRBJ1-2; TRBD1 aligns across 8 bases. Germline loops: CDR1 LGHNA, CDR2 YSLEER. The CDR3 is made up of 16 amino acids. Trimming cost V 0 bases and J 2 bases; bases outside gene matches: 5. The CDR3 reads CASSQEVDRANYGYTF. The CDR3 DNA is TGCGCCAGCAGCCAAGAGGTGGACAGGGCGAACTATGGCTACACCTTC.

This chain links TRBV10-2 with TRBJ2-7; TRBD2 might be the D (5 bases). CDR3 size: 11 residues. With 6 bases removed from V and 3 bases from J, the gap between germline ends came to 6 bases. Germline V CDR1 and CDR2: WSHSY, SAAADI. CDR3 nucleotide sequence: TGCGCCAGCAGCCGGGGCTACGAGCAGTACTTC. Protein product: CASSRGYEQYF.

The genes are TRBV7-9 and TRBJ2-2, with a weak D call TRBD2 (6 bases). This CDR3 has 16 residues. The germline V and J ends were trimmed by 0 bases and 0 bases, with 8 bases remaining between them. Per the germline V gene, CDR1 is SEHNR and CDR2 is FQNEAQ (reference sequence). The CDR3 DNA follows: TGTGCCAGCAGCTTAGCGGGAGGCTCGAACACCGGGGAGCTGTTTTTT. Amino acid sequence: CASSLAGGSNTGELFF.

The V gene is TRBV7-3, the J gene TRBJ2-3; D remains ambiguous. The CDR3 has 13 residues. V lost 10 bases to trimming and J lost 5 bases, with 16 bases between them. In germline, CDR1 is SGHTA, CDR2 FQGTGA. The CDR3 DNA reads as TGTGCCACGTCGCAGGCCCCGGAAGATACGCAGTATTTT. It translates to CATSQAPEDTQYF.

CDR3 amino acids: CASSHRNNEQFF. In DNA, the CDR3 is TGTGCCAGCAGTCATAGAAACAATGAGCAGTTCTTC. The chain carries TRBV6-2 or TRBV6-3 and TRBJ2-1; D unresolved. The V gene's germline CDR1 is MNHEY and CDR2 SVGEGT. The V end lost 5 bases, the J end lost 5 bases, and 7 bases lay between the germline ends. CDR3 length: 12 residues.

The gene calls are TRBV10-3 and TRBJ1-2; TRBD1 matches 7 bases. The CDR3 runs to 13 residues. CDR1 is ENHRY, CDR2 SYGVKD, per germline. Losses at the gene ends were 3 bases for V and 5 bases for J; bases not matched to a gene: 3. Written as DNA, the CDR3 is TGTGCCATCAGTGAACTGGGACAGTATGGCTACACCTTC. It encodes CAISELGQYGYTF.

The gene calls are TRBV30 and TRBJ1-1; D is unclear. The CDR3 is made up of 10 amino acids. Per the germline V gene, CDR1 is GTSNPN and CDR2 is SVGIG (reference sequence). CDR3 protein: CARGNTEAFF. CDR3 bases: TGTGCTCGGGGGAACACTGAAGCTTTCTTT. The whole variable domain, remainder taken from reference TRBV30 and TRBJ1-1, is SQTIHQWPATLVQPVGSPLSLECTVEGTSNPNLYWYRQAAGRGLQLLFYSVGIGQISSEVPQNLSASRPQDRQFILSSKKLLLSDSGFYLCARGNTEAFFGQGTRLTVV.

The CDR3, as DNA: TGTGCCAGCAGTCCAGAGGACAGGGTGGAGACCCAGTACTTC. Its protein product is CASSPEDRVETQYF. This rearrangement joins TRBV6-5 to TRBJ2-5, with 8 positions matching TRBD1. V shed 5 bases, J shed 5 bases, and the junction held 7 bases outside the gene matches. Germline values: CDR1 MNHEY, CDR2 SVGAGI. The CDR3 sequence is 14 residues long.

This clone was recorded a few times. V is TRBV28 and J is TRBJ1-5; D is uncertain. Trimming pared 3 bases from V and 5 bases from J, leaving 14 bases between. This CDR3 has 15 residues. CDR1 MDHEN and CDR2 SYDVKM come from the germline V gene. The CDR3 DNA sequence: TGTGCCAGCAGTTTGTCTCCGAGACTTCATCAGCCCCAGCATTTT. Translating gives CASSLSPRLHQPQHF.

V is TRBV28 and J is TRBJ1-2; the D gene is possibly TRBD1 (6 bases). The V gene's germline CDR1 is MDHEN and CDR2 SYDVKM. The V and J ends lost 7 bases and 4 bases respectively, with 16 bases between them. The CDR3 runs to 14 residues. CDR3: CASNLRGGGYGYTF. The CDR3 region has the DNA TGTGCCAGCAACCTTAGAGGGGGTGGCTATGGCTACACCTTC.

V is TRBV19 and J is TRBJ2-3, with D perhaps TRBD2 (5 bases). The germline CDR1 and CDR2 sequences are LNHDA and SQIVND (reference sequence). The V and J ends lost 6 bases and 4 bases respectively, with 11 bases between them. This CDR3 has 13 residues. The CDR3 DNA reads TGTGCCAGTAGGGAGGTAGACTCAGATACGCAGTATTTT. Translating gives CASREVDSDTQYF.

The rearrangement links TRBV5-1 to TRBJ2-7, with D possibly TRBD2 on 6 matching bases. The V gene lost 0 bases and the J gene lost 4 bases, with 17 bases spanning the gap. Looked up from germline, CDR1 is SGHRS and CDR2 is YFSETQ. The CDR3 spans 16 residues. CDR3 DNA: TGCGCCAGCAGCTTGGCCGCGGGGACCCCTTCTTACGAGCAGTACTTC. This sequence encodes CASSLAAGTPSYEQYF.

This chain links TRBV24-1 with TRBJ1-5; D not resolved. V lost 7 bases and J lost 5, with 14 bases in between. From germline, CDR1 is KGHDR and CDR2 SFDVKD. There are 14 residues in the CDR3. CDR3 residues: CATSANLGDQPQHF. Here the CDR3 DNA reads TGTGCCACCAGCGCAAACCTCGGGGATCAGCCCCAGCATTTT.

This clone occurred once. The V gene is TRBV5-1, the J gene TRBJ1-6, with 8 positions matching TRBD1. Germline values: CDR1 SGHRS, CDR2 YFSETQ. This CDR3 has 14 amino acids. The J segment lost 12 bases and the V segment lost 0 bases, leaving 5 bases of the junction unmatched. CDR3 protein: CASSLDPGTGPLHF. Written as DNA, the CDR3 is TGCGCCAGCAGCTTGGATCCCGGGACAGGACCCCTCCACTTT.

CDR3 coding DNA: TGTGCCAGCAGCTTATTAGCGGGAGGGGCAGATACGCAGTATTTT. Amino acid sequence: CASSLLAGGADTQYF. The rearrangement uses TRBV7-3 and TRBJ2-3; TRBD2 matches at 11 bases. CDR3 length equals 15 residues. CDR1 and CDR2 from the germline V gene are SGHTA and FQGTGA. Losses at the gene ends were 2 bases for V and 4 bases for J; bases not matched to a gene: 2.